This passage covers 27 T cell receptor beta chains from one sample sequenced in a study of shared clonotypes between healthy human individuals. Generated by immunoSEQ multiplex PCR, the TCRdb table keeps only in-frame clones and is missing some. The sample lists around 100,000 clones; about 72% were seen once. The sequenced sample was memory CD8+ T cells sorted from blood. Subset denoted: CD45RO+ cells pooled with CCR7-negative TemRA cells. These receptors all come from a woman in her 30s in good health.

This chain links TRBV5-4 with TRBJ2-7; the D gene is possibly TRBD1 (5 bases). V lost 3 bases to trimming and J lost 2 bases, with 12 bases between them. This CDR3 is 14 amino acids long. Germline CDR1 and CDR2: SGHNT and YYREEE (reference sequence). The CDR3 sequence: CASSWIRDPYEQYF. The CDR3 DNA reads TGTGCCAGCAGCTGGATCAGGGATCCCTACGAGCAGTACTTC.

The count of this clone is one. The chain has TRBV5-5 and TRBJ1-3; D not resolved. Germline V CDR1 and CDR2: SGHKS, YYEKEE (reference sequence). This CDR3 contains 16 residues. V was pared by 2 bases and J by 3 bases, with 15 bases between. The CDR3 region is CASSFRVFGGGNTIYF. CDR3 nucleotide sequence: TGTGCCAGCAGCTTTAGGGTTTTTGGTGGTGGAAACACCATATATTTT.

The J gene is TRBJ2-7, the V gene TRBV7-9; TRBD2 agrees at 7 bases. Per germline, CDR1 SEHNR and CDR2 FQNEAQ (reference sequence). CDR3 length equals 16 residues. Germline trimming cut 3 bases from V and 2 bases from J; bases unmatched to any gene: 10. In DNA form, the CDR3 reads TGTGCCAGCAGCTTCGGGGTCGCGGGAGTGACCTACGAGCAGTACTTC. Its protein product is CASSFGVAGVTYEQYF.

This sequence joins TRBV7-2 and TRBJ2-2; TRBD1 might be the D (5 bases). Germline V gives CDR1 SGHTA, CDR2 FQGNSA. V dropped 2 bases and J dropped 4 bases, with 20 bases sitting between them. The CDR3 loop spans 18 amino acids. CDR3 sequence (DNA): TGTGCCAGCAGCTTAATCAAACTGAAAGGGGTAGGCACCGGGGAGCTGTTTTTT. Its translation: CASSLIKLKGVGTGELFF.

The chain uses TRBV6-1 and TRBJ2-1; the D is unclear. Germline V gene data show CDR1 as MNHNS and CDR2 as SASEGT. CDR3 length equals 13 residues. Trimming left V 3 bases short and J 5 bases short, with 8 bases between. CDR3 loop: CASSEETHNEQFF. CDR3 DNA sequence: TGTGCCAGCAGTGAGGAGACACACAATGAGCAGTTCTTC.

The rearrangement joins TRBV7-7 to TRBJ2-1; the D gene is possibly TRBD2 (5 bases). V lost 1 base, J lost 7 bases, and 11 bases lay in between. The CDR3 contains 14 residues. CDR1 and CDR2 (germline): SSHAT, FNYEAQ (reference sequence). The DNA of the CDR3 is TGTGCCAGCAGCTTAGGAGGACTCTTTAATGAGCAGTTCTTC. Its translation is CASSLGGLFNEQFF.

This chain uses TRBV16 with TRBJ1-1, with D possibly matching TRBD1 (5 bases). V dropped 3 bases and J dropped 4 bases, with 18 bases sitting between them. This CDR3 is built from 16 residues. Germline CDR1 reads KGHSY; CDR2 reads FQNENV. The CDR3 spells CASSQWSQGSGTEAFF. The CDR3 DNA sequence: TGTGCCAGCAGCCAGTGGAGTCAGGGAAGCGGCACTGAAGCTTTCTTT.

The V gene is TRBV19, the J gene TRBJ2-4; 8 nucleotides match TRBD2. The CDR3 runs 17 residues. V dropped 1 base and J dropped 8; count of bases not matched to a gene: 13. CDR1 LNHDA and CDR2 SQIVND come from the germline V gene (reference sequence). This CDR3 reads CASSIVREGRFEDIQYF. CDR3 nucleotide sequence: TGTGCCAGTAGTATAGTACGGGAGGGCCGGTTTGAAGACATTCAGTACTTC.

In this sample, this clone turned up once. This rearrangement joins TRBV28 to TRBJ2-7; possibly TRBD2 for D (5 bases). With 3 bases removed from V and 1 base from J, the gap between germline ends came to 13 bases. In germline, CDR1 is MDHEN, CDR2 SYDVKM. The CDR3 totals 15 residues. The CDR3 sequence: CASSFGISKSYEQYF. CDR3 nucleotide sequence: TGTGCCAGCAGTTTCGGGATCTCGAAATCCTACGAGCAGTACTTC.

The gene calls are TRBV4-2 and TRBJ2-1; 11 bases are shared with TRBD2. This CDR3 region has 15 residues. The J segment lost 4 bases and the V segment lost 4 bases, leaving 3 bases of the junction unmatched. Germline values: CDR1 LGHNA, CDR2 YNFKEQ. DNA of the CDR3: TGTGCCAGCAGCCTAACTAGCGGGAGTTACAATGAGCAGTTCTTC. The encoded protein is CASSLTSGSYNEQFF.

The gene calls are TRBV7-8 and TRBJ2-2; unclear D gene. The germline gives CDR1 SGHVS, CDR2 FQNEAQ. This CDR3 has 14 amino acids. Trimming stripped 2 bases from V and 1 base from J, with 5 bases between. The CDR3 protein is CASSLLWNTGELFF. CDR3 sequence (DNA): TGTGCCAGCAGCTTACTCTGGAACACCGGGGAGCTGTTTTTT.

The chain has TRBV28 and TRBJ2-7, with a tentative D call TRBD2 (6 bases). This CDR3 spans 15 amino acids. Trimming removed 2 bases at V and 2 bases at J, with 13 bases between. Germline CDR1 and CDR2: MDHEN and SYDVKM. The CDR3 DNA is TGTGCCAGCAGTTTACAGCGCGGGGACCCCTACGAGCAGTACTTC. Amino acids: CASSLQRGDPYEQYF.

Ten or more counts support this clone. V usage is TRBV25-1 and J usage is TRBJ2-7; 10 nucleotides align to TRBD2. Per the germline V gene, CDR1 is MGHDK and CDR2 is SYGVNS. Trimming removed 4 bases from V and 2 bases from J; junction bases left unmatched: 8. CDR3 length equals 16 residues. The CDR3 loop is CASSGTSGSTAYEQYF. In DNA form, the CDR3 reads TGTGCCAGCAGTGGGACTAGCGGTTCCACCGCCTACGAGCAGTACTTC.

The V and J genes are TRBV2 and TRBJ2-7; D could derive from TRBD1 or TRBD2 (6 bases each). This CDR3 contains 15 residues. Germline V gene data show CDR1 as SNHLY and CDR2 as FYNNEI. V dropped 2 bases and J dropped 7 bases, with 18 bases sitting between them. CDR3 sequence reads: CASSETRGRSWEQYF. CDR3 bases: TGTGCCAGCAGTGAAACCCGGGGGCGGTCCTGGGAGCAGTACTTC.

The chain uses TRBV10-3 and TRBJ2-3, with 9 nucleotides matching TRBD1. The germline CDR1 and CDR2 sequences are ENHRY and SYGVKD. This CDR3 comprises 19 residues. V lost 0 bases, J lost 4 bases, and 14 bases stayed unmatched. CDR3 in amino acids: CAISESFRGRQGVADTQYF. For the CDR3, the DNA is TGTGCCATCAGTGAGTCTTTCCGCGGAAGACAGGGGGTTGCAGATACGCAGTATTTT.

By sample fraction, this clone is large (0.1 to 1%). The J gene is TRBJ2-7, the V gene TRBV6-1; TRBD1 aligns across 8 bases. J was trimmed by 7 bases and V by 5 bases; bases with no gene match: 13. This CDR3 is built from 15 residues. Germline CDR1 MNHNS, CDR2 SASEGT. The CDR3 reads CASSTGQGDSSEQYF. The CDR3 DNA follows: TGTGCCAGCAGTACTGGACAGGGAGACTCTAGTGAGCAGTACTTC.

This clone turned up a few times. The V gene is TRBV19, the J gene TRBJ2-3; TRBD2 matches at 14 bases. Trimming took 1 base from V and 1 from J; bases not matched to a gene: 1. The CDR3 runs 17 residues. From germline, CDR1 is LNHDA and CDR2 SQIVND (reference sequence). This chain's CDR3 is CASSIGGLAGGTDTQYF. CDR3 bases: TGTGCCAGTAGTATAGGGGGACTAGCGGGAGGCACAGATACGCAGTATTTT. Drawing the rest from reference TRBV19 and TRBJ2-3, the complete variable domain is DGGITQSPKYLFRKEGQNVTLSCEQNLNHDAMYWYRQDPGQGLRLIYYSQIVNDFQKGDIAEGYSVSREKKESFPLTVTSAQKNPTAFYLCASSIGGLAGGTDTQYFGPGTRLTVL.

This clone showed up just a few times. The rearrangement links TRBV19 to TRBJ2-5; D perhaps matches TRBD2 (5 bases). Trimming stripped 3 bases from V and 4 bases from J, with 12 bases between. CDR3 length: 14 residues. Germline assignment: CDR1 LNHDA and CDR2 SQIVND (reference sequence). The CDR3 DNA follows: TGTGCCAGTAGTATCGGTGGGAGCGGAGAGACCCAGTACTTC. This gives the protein CASSIGGSGETQYF.

J is TRBJ2-2 and V is TRBV6-4; 7 bases line up with TRBD1. Unmatched junction bases numbered 3, after V lost 8 bases and J lost 3 bases. This CDR3 has 13 amino acids. Germline CDR1 MRHNA, CDR2 SNTAGT. CDR3 in amino acids: CASAGQDTGELFF. In DNA form, the CDR3 reads TGTGCCAGCGCCGGACAGGACACCGGGGAGCTGTTTTTT.

V is TRBV5-1 and J is TRBJ1-5; tentative D call: TRBD1 (5 bases). This CDR3 is 13 amino acids long. V lost 0 bases, J lost 5 bases, and 6 bases lay in between. Germline CDR1 and CDR2: SGHRS and YFSETQ. DNA for the CDR3: TGCGCCAGCAGCTTGGGACAGTATCAGCCCCAGCATTTT. Translated: CASSLGQYQPQHF. The variable domain in full, with the rest retrieved from reference TRBV5-1 and TRBJ1-5, is KAGVTQTPRYLIKTRGQQVTLSCSPISGHRSVSWYQQTPGQGLQFLFEYFSETQRNKGNFPGRFSGRQFSNSRSEMNVSTLELGDSALYLCASSLGQYQPQHFGDGTRLSIL.

The V call is TRBV28, the J call TRBJ1-1; D is undetermined. The CDR3 has 13 residues. V was cut by 5 bases and J by 4 bases, with 11 bases left in between. Germline assignment: CDR1 MDHEN and CDR2 SYDVKM. CDR3 DNA sequence: TGTGCCAGCAGTCCTCAGCCTTTCACTGAAGCTTTCTTT. Its protein product is CASSPQPFTEAFF.

This clone was found once. The gene calls are TRBV13 and TRBJ1-1; D unclear. Per germline, CDR1 PRHDT and CDR2 FYEKMQ (reference sequence). This CDR3 comprises 13 residues. V was trimmed by 0 bases and J by 1 base, leaving 3 bases between them. The CDR3 DNA sequence: TGTGCCAGCAGCTTAGGCCAGAACACTGAAGCTTTCTTT. Translated: CASSLGQNTEAFF.

This clone has more than one count but fewer than ten. In DNA, the CDR3 is TGTGCCAGCAGTGAAGGGGCGGATTCCTACAATGAGCAGTTCTTC. Its translation is CASSEGADSYNEQFF. The chain combines TRBV25-1 with TRBJ2-1; a weak D match, TRBD1 (5 bases). Deletions cut 2 bases from V and 1 base from J, with 9 bases between. The CDR3 has 15 amino acids. Germline-derived CDR1 and CDR2 are MGHDK and SYGVNS.

The genes are TRBV6-5 and TRBJ2-2; D not resolved. The ends were cut back, 8 bases at V and 0 bases at J, with 7 bases in the middle. Germline CDR1 and CDR2: MNHEY and SVGAGI. There are 13 residues in the CDR3. CDR3 bases: TGTGCCAGCGGGGTACCGAACACCGGGGAGCTGTTTTTT. Its translation is CASGVPNTGELFF.

The chain carries TRBV4-1 and TRBJ2-5; D remains unclear. The ends were cut back, 1 base at V and 5 bases at J, with 11 bases in the middle. The CDR3 is 14 amino acids. The germline gives CDR1 MGHRA, CDR2 YSYEKL. This CDR3 is CASSQAVARETQYF. The CDR3 DNA follows: TGCGCCAGCAGCCAAGCGGTGGCCAGGGAGACCCAGTACTTC.

V usage is TRBV2 and J usage is TRBJ2-7; D gene ambiguous. The germline V and J ends were trimmed by 2 bases and 5 bases, with 4 bases remaining between them. This CDR3 has 11 amino acids. CDR1 is SNHLY, CDR2 FYNNEI, per germline. The CDR3, as DNA: TGTGCCAGCAGTGAAATGGACGAGCAGTACTTC. It translates to CASSEMDEQYF.

This clone has only a few counts. The chain is built from TRBV25-1 and TRBJ1-3; no clear D gene. CDR3 length: 17 residues. Germline V gives CDR1 MGHDK, CDR2 SYGVNS. V shed 8 bases and J shed 0 bases, with 20 bases lying between them. The CDR3 here is CASSEAPGPDSGNTIYF. The CDR3 nucleotides are TGTGCCAGCTCGGAGGCCCCAGGACCTGACTCTGGAAACACCATATATTTT.